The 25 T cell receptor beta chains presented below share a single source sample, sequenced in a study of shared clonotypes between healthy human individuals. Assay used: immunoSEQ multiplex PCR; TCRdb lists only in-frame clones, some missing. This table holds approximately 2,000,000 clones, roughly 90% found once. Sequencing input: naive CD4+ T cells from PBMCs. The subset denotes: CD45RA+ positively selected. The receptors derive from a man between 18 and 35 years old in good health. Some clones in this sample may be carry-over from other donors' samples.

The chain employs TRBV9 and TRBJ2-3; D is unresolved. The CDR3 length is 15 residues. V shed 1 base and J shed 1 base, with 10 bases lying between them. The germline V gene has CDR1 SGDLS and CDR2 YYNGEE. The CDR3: CASSVSPVGTDTQYF. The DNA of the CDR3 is TGTGCCAGCAGCGTAAGTCCCGTGGGCACAGATACGCAGTATTTT.

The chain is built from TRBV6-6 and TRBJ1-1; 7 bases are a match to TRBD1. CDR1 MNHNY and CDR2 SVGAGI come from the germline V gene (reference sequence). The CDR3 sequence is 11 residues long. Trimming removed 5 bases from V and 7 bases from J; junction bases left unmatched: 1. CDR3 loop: CASSNRGEAFF. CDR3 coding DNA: TGTGCCAGCAGTAACAGGGGTGAAGCTTTCTTT.

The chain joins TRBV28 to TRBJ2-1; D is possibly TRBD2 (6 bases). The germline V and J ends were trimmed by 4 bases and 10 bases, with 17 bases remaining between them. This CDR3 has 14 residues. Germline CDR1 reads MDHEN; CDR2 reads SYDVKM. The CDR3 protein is CASSSPGLLREQFF. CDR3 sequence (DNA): TGTGCCAGCAGTTCCCCGGGACTCCTTAGGGAGCAGTTCTTC.

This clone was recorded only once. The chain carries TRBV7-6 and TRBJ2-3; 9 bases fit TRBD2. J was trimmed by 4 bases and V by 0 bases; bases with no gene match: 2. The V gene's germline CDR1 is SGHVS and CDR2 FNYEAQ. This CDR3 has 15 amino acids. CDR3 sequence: CASSLASGRSDTQYF. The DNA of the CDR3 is TGTGCCAGCAGCTTAGCTAGCGGGAGATCAGATACGCAGTATTTT.

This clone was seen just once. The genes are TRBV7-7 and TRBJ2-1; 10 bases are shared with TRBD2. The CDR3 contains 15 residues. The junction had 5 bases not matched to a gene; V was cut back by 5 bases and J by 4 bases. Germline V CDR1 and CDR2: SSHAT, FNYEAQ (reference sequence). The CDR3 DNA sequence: TGTGCCAGCAGCCGCAGCGGGGGGGGTTACAATGAGCAGTTCTTC. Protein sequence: CASSRSGGGYNEQFF.

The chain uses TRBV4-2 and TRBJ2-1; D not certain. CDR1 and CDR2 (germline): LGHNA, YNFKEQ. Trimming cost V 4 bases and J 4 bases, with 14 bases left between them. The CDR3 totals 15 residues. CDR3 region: CASSPVTTAYNEQFF. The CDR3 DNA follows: TGTGCCAGCAGCCCAGTAACTACAGCTTACAATGAGCAGTTCTTC.

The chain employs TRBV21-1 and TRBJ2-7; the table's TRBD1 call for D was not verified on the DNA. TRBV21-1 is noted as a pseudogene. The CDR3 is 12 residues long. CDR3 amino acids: CASSGQFYEQYF. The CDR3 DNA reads TGTGCCAGCAGCGGCCAGTTCTACGAGCAGTACTTC.

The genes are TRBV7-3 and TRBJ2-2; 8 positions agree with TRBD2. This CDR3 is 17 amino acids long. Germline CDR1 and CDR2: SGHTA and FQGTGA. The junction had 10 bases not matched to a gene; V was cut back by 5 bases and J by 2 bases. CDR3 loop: CASSPRGSGINTGELFF. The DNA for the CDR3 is TGTGCCAGCAGCCCCCGGGGTAGCGGGATAAACACCGGGGAGCTGTTTTTT.

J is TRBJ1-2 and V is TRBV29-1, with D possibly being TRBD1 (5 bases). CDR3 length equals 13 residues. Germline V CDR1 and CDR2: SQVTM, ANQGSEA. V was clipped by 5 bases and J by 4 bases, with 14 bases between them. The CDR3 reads CSVRQSERYGYTF. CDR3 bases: TGCAGCGTTCGACAGTCGGAGCGCTATGGCTACACCTTC.

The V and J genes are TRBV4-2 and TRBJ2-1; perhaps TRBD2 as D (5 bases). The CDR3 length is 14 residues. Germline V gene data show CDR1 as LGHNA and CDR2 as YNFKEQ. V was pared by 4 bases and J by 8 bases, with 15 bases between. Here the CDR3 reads CASSRSTSIDEQFF. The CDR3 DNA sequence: TGTGCCAGCAGCCGTTCCACTAGTATCGATGAGCAGTTCTTC.

The CDR3 DNA is TGCAGCGTTGGCCGGACAGGGGGAGATAGAAACACCATATATTTT. This translates into CSVGRTGGDRNTIYF. The V call is TRBV29-1, the J call TRBJ1-3; 10 bases agree with TRBD1. There are 15 residues in the CDR3. The ends lost 4 bases at V and 5 bases at J; junction bases unmatched: 8. Germline V gene data show CDR1 as SQVTM and CDR2 as ANQGSEA.

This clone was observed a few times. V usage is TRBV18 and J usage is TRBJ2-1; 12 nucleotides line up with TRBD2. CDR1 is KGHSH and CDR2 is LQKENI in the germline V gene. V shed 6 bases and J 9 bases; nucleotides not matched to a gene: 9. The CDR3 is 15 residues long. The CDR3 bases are TGTGCCAGCTCTCCTCCGACTAGCGGGAGCATTGAGCAGTTCTTC. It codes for CASSPPTSGSIEQFF.

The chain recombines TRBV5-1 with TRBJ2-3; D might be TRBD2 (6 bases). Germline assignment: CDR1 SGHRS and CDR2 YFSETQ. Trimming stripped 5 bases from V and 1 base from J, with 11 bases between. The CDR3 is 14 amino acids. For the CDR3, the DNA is TGCGCCAGCAGAGCGCCGGGGGGCACAGATACGCAGTATTTT. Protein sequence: CASRAPGGTDTQYF. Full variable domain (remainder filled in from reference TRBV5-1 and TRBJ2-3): KAGVTQTPRYLIKTRGQQVTLSCSPISGHRSVSWYQQTPGQGLQFLFEYFSETQRNKGNFPGRFSGRQFSNSRSEMNVSTLELGDSALYLCASRAPGGTDTQYFGPGTRLTVL.

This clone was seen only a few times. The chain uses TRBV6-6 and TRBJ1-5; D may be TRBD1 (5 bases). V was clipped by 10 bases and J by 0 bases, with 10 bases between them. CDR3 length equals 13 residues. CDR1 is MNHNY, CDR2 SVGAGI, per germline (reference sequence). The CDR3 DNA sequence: TGTGCCACCAGGGTTGATAGCAATCAGCCCCAGCATTTT. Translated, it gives CATRVDSNQPQHF.

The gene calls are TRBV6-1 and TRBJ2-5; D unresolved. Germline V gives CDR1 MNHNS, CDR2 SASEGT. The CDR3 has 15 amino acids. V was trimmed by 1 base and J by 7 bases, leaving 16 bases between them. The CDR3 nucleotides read TGTGCCAGCAGTGAAGTGGTTGGTCTTTTAGGGACCCAGTACTTC. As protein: CASSEVVGLLGTQYF.

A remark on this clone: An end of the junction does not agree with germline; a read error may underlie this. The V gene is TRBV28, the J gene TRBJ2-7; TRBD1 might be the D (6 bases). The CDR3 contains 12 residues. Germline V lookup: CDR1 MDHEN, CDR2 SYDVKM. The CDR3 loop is CASSPSRGPILF. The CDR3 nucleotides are TGTGCCAGCAGCCCAAGCAGGGGTCCCATACTCTTC.

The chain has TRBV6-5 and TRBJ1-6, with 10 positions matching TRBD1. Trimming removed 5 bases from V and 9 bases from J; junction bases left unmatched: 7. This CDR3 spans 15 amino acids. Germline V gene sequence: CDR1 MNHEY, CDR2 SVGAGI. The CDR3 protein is CASSPRDRGISPLHF. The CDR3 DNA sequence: TGTGCCAGCAGTCCCCGGGACAGGGGTATTTCACCCCTCCACTTT.

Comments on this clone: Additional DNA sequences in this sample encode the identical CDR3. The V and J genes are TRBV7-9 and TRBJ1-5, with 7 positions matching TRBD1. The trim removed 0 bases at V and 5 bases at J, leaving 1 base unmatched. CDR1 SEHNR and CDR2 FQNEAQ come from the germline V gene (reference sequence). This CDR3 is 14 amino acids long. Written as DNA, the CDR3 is TGTGCCAGCAGCTTAGCCCAGGGGGATCAGCCCCAGCATTTT. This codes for CASSLAQGDQPQHF.

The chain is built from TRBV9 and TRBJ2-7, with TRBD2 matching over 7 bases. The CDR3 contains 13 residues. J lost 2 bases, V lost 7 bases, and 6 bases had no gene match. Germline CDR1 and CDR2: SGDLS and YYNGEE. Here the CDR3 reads CASGMGGTYEQYF. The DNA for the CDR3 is TGTGCCAGCGGCATGGGGGGGACCTACGAGCAGTACTTC. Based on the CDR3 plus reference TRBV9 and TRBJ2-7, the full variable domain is DSGVTQTPKHLITATGQRVTLRCSPRSGDLSVYWYQQSLDQGLQFLIQYYNGEERAKGNILERFSAQQFPDLHSELNLSSLELGDSALYFCASGMGGTYEQYFGPGTRLTVT.

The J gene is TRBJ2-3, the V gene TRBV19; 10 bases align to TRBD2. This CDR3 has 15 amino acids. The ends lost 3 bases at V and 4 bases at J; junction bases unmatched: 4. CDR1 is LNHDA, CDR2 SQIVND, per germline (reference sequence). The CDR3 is CASSILAGAPDTQYF. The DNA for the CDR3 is TGTGCCAGTAGTATCCTAGCGGGAGCCCCAGATACGCAGTATTTT.

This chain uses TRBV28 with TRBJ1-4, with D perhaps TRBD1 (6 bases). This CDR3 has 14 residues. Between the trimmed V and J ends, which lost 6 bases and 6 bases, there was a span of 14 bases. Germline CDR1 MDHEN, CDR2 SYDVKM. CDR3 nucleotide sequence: TGTGCCAGCAGACCACAGGGTGGGGATGAAAAACTGTTTTTT. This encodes CASRPQGGDEKLFF. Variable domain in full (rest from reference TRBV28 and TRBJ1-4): DVKVTQSSRYLVKRTGEKVFLECVQDMDHENMFWYRQDPGLGLRLIYFSYDVKMKEKGDIPEGYSVSREKKERFSLILESASTNQTSMYLCASRPQGGDEKLFFGSGTQLSVL.

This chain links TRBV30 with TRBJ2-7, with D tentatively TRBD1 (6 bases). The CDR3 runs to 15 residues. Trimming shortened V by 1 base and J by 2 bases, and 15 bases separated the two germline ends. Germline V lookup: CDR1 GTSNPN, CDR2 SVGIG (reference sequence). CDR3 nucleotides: TGTGCCTGGAGTGACGCAGGGGCAAGCCCCTACGAGCAGTACTTC. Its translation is CAWSDAGASPYEQYF.

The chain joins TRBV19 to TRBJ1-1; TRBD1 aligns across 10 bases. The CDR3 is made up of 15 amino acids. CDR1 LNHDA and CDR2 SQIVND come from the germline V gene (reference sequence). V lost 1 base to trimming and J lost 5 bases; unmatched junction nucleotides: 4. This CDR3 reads CASSIGQGAQTEAFF. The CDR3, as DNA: TGTGCCAGTAGTATAGGACAGGGGGCGCAAACTGAAGCTTTCTTT.

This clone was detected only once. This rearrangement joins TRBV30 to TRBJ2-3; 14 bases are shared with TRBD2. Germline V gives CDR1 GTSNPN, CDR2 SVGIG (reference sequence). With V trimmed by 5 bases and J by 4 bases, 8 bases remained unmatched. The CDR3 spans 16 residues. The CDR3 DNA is TGTGCCTGGGGGACTAGCGGGAGTTTTGGGGCAGATACGCAGTATTTT. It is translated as CAWGTSGSFGADTQYF.

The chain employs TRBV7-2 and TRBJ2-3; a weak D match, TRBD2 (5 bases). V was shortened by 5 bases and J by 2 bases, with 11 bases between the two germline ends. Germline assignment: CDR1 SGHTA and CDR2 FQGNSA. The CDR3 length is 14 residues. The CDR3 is CASSALAATDTQYF. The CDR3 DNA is TGTGCCAGCAGCGCCCTAGCAGCCACAGATACGCAGTATTTT.